This TCR beta chain was recorded in a study of cytomegalovirus exposure and HLA in healthy donors. Whole-study findings and limits: It was reported that TCR beta sequences correctly inferred the HLA-A and HLA-B alleles for most subjects. Later work found that TCR association rates differed between HLA loci; DRB1 had the most and HLA-C the fewest.

The PCR contained 60 Vbeta and 13 Jbeta primers. Profiling relied on immunoSEQ multiplex PCR, and the TCRdb table lists in-frame clones only, not all of them. This table holds tens of thousands of clones, 83% found once. As to this clone: As yet, its antigen is unknown.

This CDR3 contains 13 residues. Trimming cost V 6 bases and J 3 bases, with 11 bases left between them. CDR1 is MNHEY and CDR2 is SVGAGI in the germline V gene. The sequence came from a man aged 25-45 years in good health and CMV-seronegative. V is TRBV6-5 and J is TRBJ2-5; possibly TRBD1 for D (5 bases). The material sequenced was PBMCs. The CDR3, as DNA: TGTGCCAGCAGCACAGGACGAAAAGAGACCCAGTACTTC. Amino acid sequence: CASSTGRKETQYF.